This T cell receptor beta chain was sequenced in a study of blood T cell repertoires in COVID-19. The CDR3 extends over 15 amino acids. The V gene lost 1 base and the J gene lost 0 bases, with 9 bases spanning the gap. Germline CDR1 is SNHLY and CDR2 is FYNNEI. TCRdb keeps only in-frame clones here, not all; method: immunoSEQ multiplex PCR. The sample contains 65,000 to 70,000 clones, over 80% of which appear only once. This sequence was found in a man aged 45-60 years with active COVID-19. The specimen was peripheral blood. The V call is TRBV2, the J call TRBJ1-1; TRBD1 might be the D (5 bases). CDR3 sequence: CASSEVSGMNTEAFF. In DNA, the CDR3 is TGTGCCAGCAGTGAAGTTTCAGGGATGAACACTGAAGCTTTCTTT.